These 23 T cell receptor beta chains were sequenced from one sample in a study of identical twins. TCRdb analysed the 5' RACE reads with MiXCR anew, one entry per CDR3 protein. There are fewer than 250,000 distinct CDR3 sequences in the sample; around a tenth occur only once, and 5% to 5.5% lies in the top ten. Sequencing was done on a sample of memory (CD45RO+) T cells sorted from blood. These receptors all stem from a woman aged 18-30 years in good health.

The J gene is TRBJ2-3, the V gene TRBV6-5; 9 bases align to TRBD2. Germline V gene lookup returns CDR1 MNHEY and CDR2 SVGAGI. The CDR3 totals 16 residues. V lost 0 bases, J lost 6 bases, and 7 bases stayed unmatched. Here the CDR3 reads CASSYSIAGATDTQYF. CDR3 DNA: TGTGCCAGCAGTTACTCGATAGCGGGGGCCACGGATACGCAGTATTTT.

The chain joins TRBV7-9 to TRBJ1-1; D unclear. V lost 0 bases, J lost 5 bases, and 13 bases lay in between. Looked up from germline, CDR1 is SEHNR and CDR2 is FQNEAQ (reference sequence). The CDR3 covers 15 residues. CDR3 sequence (DNA): TGTGCCAGCAGCTTAGCGTCCTCGGTGGGGACTGAAGCTTTCTTT. This sequence encodes CASSLASSVGTEAFF.

The J gene is TRBJ2-1, the V gene TRBV24-1, with 9 bases that match TRBD1. Germline V gives CDR1 KGHDR, CDR2 SFDVKD. With V trimmed by 3 bases and J by 7 bases, 3 bases remained unmatched. This CDR3 comprises 14 residues. CDR3: CATSDPGTGNEQFF. CDR3 bases: TGTGCCACCAGTGATCCCGGGACAGGGAATGAGCAGTTCTTC.

The chain employs TRBV30 and TRBJ2-1; D not certain. The CDR3 extends over 11 amino acids. CDR1 and CDR2 from the germline V gene are GTSNPN and SVGIG (reference sequence). Deletions cut 4 bases from V and 10 bases from J, with 11 bases between. The CDR3 DNA reads as TGTGCCTGGACTAACCTTAGGGAGCAGTTCTTC. This sequence encodes CAWTNLREQFF.

This clonotype was counted between two and nine times. The chain has TRBV5-1 and TRBJ2-7; 11 nucleotides line up with TRBD2. The J segment lost 1 base and the V segment lost 4 bases, leaving 4 bases of the junction unmatched. The CDR3 covers 15 residues. Looked up from germline, CDR1 is SGHRS and CDR2 is YFSETQ. The CDR3 DNA follows: TGCGCCAGCAGCCCTACTAGCGGGAGATCCTACGAGCAGTACTTC. It encodes CASSPTSGRSYEQYF.

V usage is TRBV20-1 and J usage is TRBJ2-1; no clear D gene. CDR1 is DFQATT and CDR2 is SNEGSKA in the germline V gene (reference sequence). This CDR3 comprises 14 residues. V was cut by 5 bases and J by 7 bases, with 18 bases left in between. For the CDR3, the DNA is TGCAGTGCTTCCCTAGGGCTCTTGGGGAATGAGCAGTTCTTC. It specifies CSASLGLLGNEQFF.

This clonotype came up many times. The chain uses TRBV13 and TRBJ2-7; no firm D call. Trimming removed 2 bases from V and 2 bases from J, with 7 bases in between. Germline V gene data show CDR1 as PRHDT and CDR2 as FYEKMQ (reference sequence). The CDR3 spans 13 residues. The CDR3 DNA reads as TGTGCCAGCAGCTTAACTGGTACCTACGAGCAGTACTTC. Protein product: CASSLTGTYEQYF.

V usage is TRBV20-1 and J usage is TRBJ2-5; TRBD1 matches 9 bases. The trim removed 6 bases at V and 4 bases at J, leaving 6 bases unmatched. Germline V gene lookup returns CDR1 DFQATT and CDR2 SNEGSKA (reference sequence). The CDR3 has 13 amino acids. The CDR3 nucleotides are TGCAGTGCGGTAACAGGGGGCCGAGAGACCCAGTACTTC. It encodes CSAVTGGRETQYF.

The gene calls are TRBV2 and TRBJ2-1; unclear D gene. CDR3 length: 13 amino acids. V was trimmed by 8 bases and J by 0 bases, leaving 8 bases between them. Per the germline V gene, CDR1 is SNHLY and CDR2 is FYNNEI. The CDR3 loop reads CASLESSYNEQFF. In nucleotides, the CDR3 is TGTGCCAGCTTGGAGAGCTCCTACAATGAGCAGTTCTTC.

This clonotype came up a few times. This chain links TRBV2 with TRBJ2-2, with TRBD1 matching 9 bases. J gave up 4 bases and V 6 bases, and 6 bases lay outside the gene matches. This CDR3 region has 15 residues. Germline V gene lookup returns CDR1 SNHLY and CDR2 FYNNEI. The CDR3 reads CASRELQGATGELFF. The DNA of the CDR3 is TGTGCCAGCAGGGAACTACAGGGGGCCACCGGGGAGCTGTTTTTT.

This clonotype was seen more than once but under ten times. V is TRBV20-1 and J is TRBJ2-7, with 8 bases matching TRBD1. This CDR3 has 13 amino acids. Germline V CDR1 and CDR2: DFQATT, SNEGSKA (reference sequence). The V gene end was trimmed by 2 bases and the J gene end by 3 bases; junction bases not matched to a gene: 3. The CDR3, as DNA: TGCAGTGCTAGATCGGACAGGGACTACGAGCAGTACTTC. Translated, it gives CSARSDRDYEQYF.

This clonotype has just a few counts. This chain links TRBV5-1 with TRBJ1-4; D is possibly TRBD1 (6 bases). V lost 0 bases to trimming and J lost 6 bases, with 9 bases between them. Looked up from germline, CDR1 is SGHRS and CDR2 is YFSETQ. The CDR3 consists of 14 residues. The CDR3 nucleotides are TGCGCCAGCAGCTTGGAGGGGGGTGATGAAAAACTGTTTTTT. Its translation: CASSLEGGDEKLFF.

This clonotype was counted between two and nine times. The chain recombines TRBV2 with TRBJ1-6; D may be TRBD1 (5 bases). Between the trimmed V and J ends, which lost 4 bases and 4 bases, there was a span of 11 bases. The CDR3 is made up of 15 amino acids. CDR1 and CDR2 from the germline V gene are SNHLY and FYNNEI. CDR3 protein: CASSGETAYNSPLHF. Written as DNA, the CDR3 is TGTGCCAGCAGTGGTGAGACAGCGTATAATTCACCCCTCCACTTT.

At least ten counts were recorded for this clonotype. The rearrangement links TRBV12-3 or TRBV12-4 to TRBJ1-3; unclear D gene. The CDR3 contains 14 residues. Trimming cost V 3 bases and J 2 bases, with 8 bases left between them. The CDR3 DNA sequence: TGTGCCAGCAGTTTTACAGTGACTGGAAACACCATATATTTT. Encoded protein: CASSFTVTGNTIYF.

V and J are TRBV6-6 and TRBJ2-5; either TRBD1 or TRBD2 may supply D (6 bases each). The V gene's germline CDR1 is MNHNY and CDR2 SVGAGI (reference sequence). The CDR3 covers 12 residues. V was cut by 9 bases and J by 4 bases, with 12 bases left in between. The CDR3 here is CASQGGLETQYF. CDR3 sequence (DNA): TGTGCCAGTCAAGGGGGACTAGAGACCCAGTACTTC.

The V gene is TRBV7-9, the J gene TRBJ2-2; 12 nucleotides align to TRBD2. Germline V lookup: CDR1 SEHNR, CDR2 FQNEAQ (reference sequence). CDR3 length equals 13 residues. Here the CDR3 reads CAGGLAGPGELFF. The CDR3 DNA is TGTGCTGGGGGACTAGCGGGTCCCGGGGAGCTGTTTTTT.

The rearrangement links TRBV24-1 to TRBJ2-3; D might be TRBD2 (6 bases). Per germline, CDR1 KGHDR and CDR2 SFDVKD. This CDR3 is built from 13 residues. V was shortened by 9 bases and J by 3 bases, with 12 bases between the two germline ends. The DNA of the CDR3 is TGTGCCACCGGAGGGCTAGGGACAGATACGCAGTATTTT. Translation gives CATGGLGTDTQYF.

This clonotype turned up a few times. The V and J genes are TRBV4-3 and TRBJ2-5, with TRBD1 as a possible D gene (5 bases). The germline V gene encodes CDR1 LGHNA and CDR2 YSLEER. V gave up 0 bases and J gave up 4 bases, with 21 bases separating them. The CDR3 runs to 18 residues. CDR3 sequence (DNA): TGCGCCAGCAGCCAAGAATTAGGTTCACAGGCAAGGGGAGAGACCCAGTACTTC. This encodes CASSQELGSQARGETQYF.

The chain employs TRBV20-1 and TRBJ2-5, with TRBD2 identical over 7 bases. The CDR3 extends over 15 amino acids. Germline V gene sequence: CDR1 DFQATT, CDR2 SNEGSKA (reference sequence). Trimming cost V 6 bases and J 1 base; bases outside gene matches: 11. The CDR3 DNA follows: TGCAGTGCCCCTTCTAGCGGCAACTTCCAAGAGACCCAGTACTTC. It encodes CSAPSSGNFQETQYF.

V usage is TRBV7-9 and J usage is TRBJ2-5; possibly TRBD2 for D (6 bases). There are 16 residues in the CDR3. Germline values: CDR1 SEHNR, CDR2 FQNEAQ (reference sequence). Deletions cut 1 base from V and 5 bases from J, with 17 bases between. Here the CDR3 DNA reads TGTGCCAGCAGCTTAGGGCAGGGTTCGGGAGTGGAGACCCAGTACTTC. This codes for CASSLGQGSGVETQYF.

This clonotype was detected many times. The chain couples TRBV9 to TRBJ2-1; 14 nucleotides align to TRBD2. The CDR3 extends over 14 amino acids. CDR1 is SGDLS, CDR2 YYNGEE, per germline. V was clipped by 3 bases and J by 15 bases; unmatched bases: 8. Here the CDR3 DNA reads TGTGCCAGCAGCGCCAGGACTAGCGGGGGGCCAGGGTTCTTC. Protein product: CASSARTSGGPGFF.

This clonotype was seen more than once but under ten times. The chain employs TRBV5-1 and TRBJ2-3; D is perhaps TRBD2 (5 bases). The CDR3 sequence is 15 residues long. Germline V gives CDR1 SGHRS, CDR2 YFSETQ. V was clipped by 4 bases and J by 8 bases, with 20 bases between them. CDR3 amino acids: CASSPDLTTSGTQYF. The CDR3 DNA reads as TGCGCCAGCAGCCCCGACTTGACTACCTCGGGTACGCAGTATTTT.

V usage is TRBV5-1 and J usage is TRBJ2-1; D not certain. Germline lookup yields CDR1 SGHRS and CDR2 YFSETQ. This CDR3 region has 11 residues. With 1 base removed from V and 8 bases from J, the gap between germline ends came to 4 bases. The CDR3 DNA reads as TGCGCCAGCAGCTTGATGGATGAGCAGTTCTTC. Translation gives CASSLMDEQFF.